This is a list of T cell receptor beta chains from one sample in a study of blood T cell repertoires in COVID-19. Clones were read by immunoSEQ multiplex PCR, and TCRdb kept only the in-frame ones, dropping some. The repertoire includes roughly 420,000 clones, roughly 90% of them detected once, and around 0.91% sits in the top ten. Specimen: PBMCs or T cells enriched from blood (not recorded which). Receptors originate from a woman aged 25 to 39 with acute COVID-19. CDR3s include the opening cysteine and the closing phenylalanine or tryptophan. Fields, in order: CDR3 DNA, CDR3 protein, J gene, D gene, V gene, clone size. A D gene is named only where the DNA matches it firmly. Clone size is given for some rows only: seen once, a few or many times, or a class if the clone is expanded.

cdr3_nt: TGTGCCAGCAGCACTTTGACAGGTGCGGCCTCCTATGGCTACACCTTC
cdr3_aa: CASSTLTGAASYGYTF
j_call: TRBJ1-2
d_call: NA
v_call: TRBV9
clone_size: NA

cdr3_nt: TGTGCCAGCTCACCGGGGGCAGGGGGCTATGGCTACACCTTC
cdr3_aa: CASSPGAGGYGYTF
j_call: TRBJ1-2
d_call: TRBD1
v_call: TRBV18
clone_size: NA

cdr3_nt: TGTGCCAGCAGCTTAGCCCCTACCGAGCGCGGGGAGCAGTTCTTC
cdr3_aa: CASSLAPTERGEQFF
j_call: TRBJ2-1
d_call: NA
v_call: TRBV11-2
clone_size: NA

cdr3_nt: TGTGCCAGCATTTCCGACAGGAACACTGAAGCTTTCTTT
cdr3_aa: CASISDRNTEAFF
j_call: TRBJ1-1
d_call: NA
v_call: TRBV11-1
clone_size: NA

cdr3_nt: TGTGCCAGCAGCTTGGGGGACAGGGGGCCCCGGGGCTACACCTTC
cdr3_aa: CASSLGDRGPRGYTF
j_call: TRBJ1-2
d_call: TRBD1
v_call: TRBV5-4
clone_size: NA

cdr3_nt: TGTGCCAGCAGCGTTTGGGGGGGGAACACCGGGGAGCTGTTTTTT
cdr3_aa: CASSVWGGNTGELFF
j_call: TRBJ2-2
d_call: TRBD2
v_call: TRBV9
clone_size: NA

cdr3_nt: TGCGCCAGCAGCTTGGCCGTGGGGACAGAAGCTTTCTTT
cdr3_aa: CASSLAVGTEAFF
j_call: TRBJ1-1
d_call: NA
v_call: TRBV5-1
clone_size: NA

cdr3_nt: TGTGCCAGTAGTATCCAGTACAATCAGCCCCAGCATTTT
cdr3_aa: CASSIQYNQPQHF
j_call: TRBJ1-5
d_call: NA
v_call: TRBV19
clone_size: NA

cdr3_nt: TGTGCCAGTAGCCAGACAGGGTGGGCAGATACGCAGTATTTT
cdr3_aa: CASSQTGWADTQYF
j_call: TRBJ2-3
d_call: TRBD1
v_call: TRBV19
clone_size: NA

cdr3_nt: TGTGCCAGCGGACAGGGGCGAGATCAGCCCCAGCATTTT
cdr3_aa: CASGQGRDQPQHF
j_call: TRBJ1-5
d_call: TRBD1
v_call: TRBV6-5
clone_size: NA

cdr3_nt: TGCGCCAGCGACCCGAGGAGCGGGGCCGACAATGAGCAGTTCTTC
cdr3_aa: CASDPRSGADNEQFF
j_call: TRBJ2-1
d_call: TRBD2
v_call: TRBV10-2
clone_size: NA

cdr3_nt: TGTGCCAGCAGCCCGCAGGGCCGACATGGCGAGCCCCAGCATTTT
cdr3_aa: CASSPQGRHGEPQHF
j_call: TRBJ1-5
d_call: NA
v_call: TRBV7-9
clone_size: NA

cdr3_nt: TGTGCCAGCAGCGATATAGGGACAGTGAATTGGAAACTGTTTTTT
cdr3_aa: CASSDIGTVNWKLFF
j_call: TRBJ1-4
d_call: TRBD1
v_call: TRBV7-9
clone_size: NA

cdr3_nt: TGCGCCAGCAGCTCCTGGACAGGGCCGATTTACGAGCAGTACTTC
cdr3_aa: CASSSWTGPIYEQYF
j_call: TRBJ2-7
d_call: TRBD1
v_call: TRBV5-1
clone_size: NA

cdr3_nt: TGTGCCAGCACCCCCCGACAGGACACAGATACGCAGTATTTT
cdr3_aa: CASTPRQDTDTQYF
j_call: TRBJ2-3
d_call: NA
v_call: TRBV21-1
clone_size: NA

cdr3_nt: TGTGCCTGGTGGTCCGAGCGGGGGCCGCTTCTAGACAATGAGCAGTTCTTC
cdr3_aa: CAWWSERGPLLDNEQFF
j_call: TRBJ2-1
d_call: TRBD2
v_call: TRBV30
clone_size: NA

cdr3_nt: TGTGCCACCAGTGCCACGAACACCGGGGAGCTGTTTTTT
cdr3_aa: CATSATNTGELFF
j_call: TRBJ2-2
d_call: NA
v_call: TRBV24-1
clone_size: NA

cdr3_nt: TGTGCCTGGAGTGTTGGTACTCAGGGGGAGCAGTACTTC
cdr3_aa: CAWSVGTQGEQYF
j_call: TRBJ2-7
d_call: NA
v_call: TRBV30
clone_size: few

cdr3_nt: TGCGCCAGCAGCTTGGTAGCCAGGGACTACGAGCAGTACTTC
cdr3_aa: CASSLVARDYEQYF
j_call: TRBJ2-7
d_call: NA
v_call: TRBV5-1
clone_size: NA

cdr3_nt: TGTGCCAGCAGCCAGCCTGCGGACAGCAATGAGCAGTTCTTC
cdr3_aa: CASSQPADSNEQFF
j_call: TRBJ2-1
d_call: NA
v_call: TRBV4-2
clone_size: NA

cdr3_nt: TGTGCCAGCTCACCGGTCTTATCAGGGGGCTACACCTTC
cdr3_aa: CASSPVLSGGYTF
j_call: TRBJ1-2
d_call: NA
v_call: TRBV18
clone_size: NA

cdr3_nt: TGCGCCAGCAGCCAAGGTATTAACTCTGGAAACACCATATATTTT
cdr3_aa: CASSQGINSGNTIYF
j_call: TRBJ1-3
d_call: NA
v_call: TRBV4-1
clone_size: NA

cdr3_nt: TGTGCCAGCCTAGAGCAGCCCCAGCATTTT
cdr3_aa: CASLEQPQHF
j_call: TRBJ1-5
d_call: NA
v_call: TRBV7-3
clone_size: few

cdr3_nt: TGTGCCAGCACCCGGACAGGGCGGGATACGCAGTATTTT
cdr3_aa: CASTRTGRDTQYF
j_call: TRBJ2-3
d_call: TRBD1
v_call: TRBV12-3/TRBV12-4
clone_size: NA

cdr3_nt: TGTGCTAGTGGTTTGGGAACAGGGGGAGAGACCCAGTACTTC
cdr3_aa: CASGLGTGGETQYF
j_call: TRBJ2-5
d_call: TRBD1
v_call: TRBV12-5
clone_size: NA

cdr3_nt: TGCGCCAGCAGCCGCACCGGCGGGGGGGCTGGGAATGAGCAGTTCTTC
cdr3_aa: CASSRTGGGAGNEQFF
j_call: TRBJ2-1
d_call: TRBD2
v_call: TRBV5-1
clone_size: NA